What follows are 27 T cell receptor beta chains derived from one specimen sequenced in a study of response to subunit inactivated influenza vaccine. From the RT-PCR reads, TCRdb called clonotypes with MiXCR, one entry per CDR3 protein. The sample consists of fewer than 750,000 distinct CDR3 sequences, 11% to 15% of them appearing once. The starting material was PBMCs from blood, obtained about 11 days after vaccination. The receptors come from a man aged 45 to 65 who received an inactivated influenza vaccine.

At least ten counts were recorded for this clonotype. The chain recombines TRBV2 with TRBJ1-2, with D hard to call. The V gene's germline CDR1 is SNHLY and CDR2 FYNNEI. CDR3 length: 15 amino acids. V was pared by 8 bases and J by 0 bases, with 16 bases between. The CDR3 DNA sequence: TGTGCCAGCTCATCCACACGGGAAGCTAACTATGGCTACACCTTC. Translated, it gives CASSSTREANYGYTF.

V gene TRBV10-3 combines with J gene TRBJ2-3; D not resolved. The CDR3 has 13 residues. The germline CDR1 and CDR2 sequences are ENHRY and SYGVKD. V lost 10 bases and J lost 1, with 12 bases in between. In DNA form, the CDR3 reads TGTGCCAACGCCCCCGAGGGCACAGATACGCAGTATTTT. Amino acid sequence: CANAPEGTDTQYF.

CDR3 amino acids: CAIRREYGYTF. In DNA, the CDR3 is TGTGCCATCCGGAGGGAATATGGCTACACCTTC. The chain couples TRBV12-3 or TRBV12-4 to TRBJ1-2, with D unresolved. This CDR3 is 11 amino acids long. V was clipped by 10 bases and J by 5 bases, with 11 bases between them.

This rearrangement joins TRBV4-2 to TRBJ2-3, with D perhaps matching TRBD1 or TRBD2 (5 bases each). V lost 4 bases and J 0 bases, leaving 14 bases between the germline ends. The V gene's germline CDR1 is LGHNA and CDR2 YNFKEQ. The CDR3 length is 16 residues. This CDR3 reads CASSPTGRVSTDTQYF. Here the CDR3 DNA reads TGTGCCAGCAGCCCGACGGGGCGGGTCAGCACAGATACGCAGTATTTT.

Only a few counts were recorded for this clonotype. This chain uses TRBV3-1 with TRBJ2-7, with 10 bases fitting TRBD2. Trimming cost V 5 bases and J 7 bases; bases outside gene matches: 5. CDR3 length: 13 amino acids. Germline loops: CDR1 LGHDT, CDR2 YNNKEL (reference sequence). The CDR3 reads CASSSSGRGEQYF. CDR3 coding DNA: TGTGCCAGCAGCTCTAGCGGGAGAGGAGAGCAGTACTTC.

The rearrangement links TRBV20-1 to TRBJ2-1, with 15 bases matching TRBD2. CDR3 length equals 16 residues. Germline CDR1 and CDR2: DFQATT and SNEGSKA (reference sequence). J gave up 4 bases and V 1 base, and 2 bases lay outside the gene matches. CDR3 sequence reads: CSARGGLAGGYNEQFF. The CDR3 nucleotides are TGCAGTGCTAGAGGGGGACTAGCGGGGGGATACAATGAGCAGTTCTTC.

V is TRBV10-3 and J is TRBJ2-5; D is tentatively TRBD1 or TRBD2 (5 bases each). The CDR3 has 14 amino acids. The germline V and J ends were trimmed by 3 bases and 6 bases, with 14 bases remaining between them. From germline, CDR1 is ENHRY and CDR2 SYGVKD. The CDR3: CAISDNGARKTQYF. As DNA, the CDR3 is TGTGCCATCAGTGATAACGGGGCAAGGAAGACCCAGTACTTC.

This clonotype was seen a single time. The chain joins TRBV3-1 to TRBJ1-2; D perhaps matches TRBD1 (5 bases). The V end was cut by 2 bases, the J end by 4 bases, with 14 bases between. CDR1 and CDR2 from the germline V gene are LGHDT and YNNKEL (reference sequence). This CDR3 is 15 amino acids long. This CDR3 is CASSQSGRGSYGYTF. CDR3 DNA: TGTGCCAGCAGCCAATCGGGACGAGGATCCTATGGCTACACCTTC.

The chain is built from TRBV5-1 and TRBJ2-5; 7 nucleotides agree with TRBD2. The CDR3 sequence is 15 residues long. V was pared by 5 bases and J by 4 bases, with 11 bases of the junction left unmatched. CDR1 is SGHRS, CDR2 YFSETQ, per germline. CDR3 DNA: TGCGCCAGCAGGGGAGGGTCCGGCCTCGGAGAGACCCAGTACTTC. Protein sequence: CASRGGSGLGETQYF.

This rearrangement joins TRBV14 to TRBJ2-7; 11 nucleotides agree with TRBD2. This CDR3 spans 20 amino acids. CDR1 is SGHDN and CDR2 is FVKESK in the germline V gene. The trim removed 3 bases at V and 3 bases at J, leaving 19 bases unmatched. The chain's CDR3 is CASSHRLAGPTREFYYEQYF. CDR3 bases: TGTGCCAGCAGCCACCGACTAGCGGGACCAACGAGAGAATTCTACTACGAGCAGTACTTC.

This clonotype came up a few times. The chain has TRBV4-2 and TRBJ2-7; D assignment may be TRBD1 or TRBD2 (5 bases each). The CDR3 has 16 amino acids. Germline V CDR1 and CDR2: LGHNA, YNFKEQ. With 5 bases removed from V and 1 base from J, the gap between germline ends came to 18 bases. As DNA, the CDR3 is TGTGCCAGCAGCTCTCAACCCGGGACCGATTCCTACGAGCAGTACTTC. Protein product: CASSSQPGTDSYEQYF.

This clonotype was seen a few times. The chain links TRBV3-1 to TRBJ2-1; D may be TRBD2 (6 bases). CDR1 LGHDT and CDR2 YNNKEL come from the germline V gene (reference sequence). The CDR3 sequence is 16 residues long. The V end was cut by 3 bases, the J end by 8 bases, with 20 bases between. In DNA form, the CDR3 reads TGTGCCAGCAGCCAGCGCACTAGCTTGCTTGGCGATGAGCAGTTCTTC. Translating it yields CASSQRTSLLGDEQFF.

This clonotype appeared many times. The genes are TRBV4-3 and TRBJ1-1; unclear D gene. In germline, CDR1 is LGHNA, CDR2 YSLEER. Deletions cut 0 bases from V and 4 bases from J, with 9 bases between. The CDR3 covers 14 residues. DNA for the CDR3: TGCGCCAGCAGCCAAGACAGTTCACCCACTGAAGCTTTCTTT. Amino acids: CASSQDSSPTEAFF.

This clonotype was seen at least ten times. The chain employs TRBV4-1 and TRBJ2-3; 9 positions agree with TRBD1. With 9 bases clipped from V and 4 bases from J, the junction kept 8 bases outside the gene matches. CDR1 is MGHRA and CDR2 is YSYEKL in the germline V gene. The CDR3 consists of 14 residues. The CDR3 reads CASKGTGYADTQYF. The CDR3 DNA follows: TGCGCCAGTAAAGGGACAGGGTACGCAGATACGCAGTATTTT.

As for this clonotype: A junction end diverges from the germline sequence, so it may reflect a read error. The genes are TRBV14 and TRBJ2-7, with TRBD1 as a possible D gene (6 bases). There are 12 residues in the CDR3. Per the germline V gene, CDR1 is SGHDN and CDR2 is FVKESK. CDR3 DNA: TGTGCCAGCAGCCGACCGGGACATCGGTTAGACTTC. This codes for CASSRPGHRLDF.

The chain joins TRBV7-2 to TRBJ2-3; 14 nucleotides align to TRBD2. Germline lookup yields CDR1 SGHTA and CDR2 FQGNSA. CDR3 size: 17 residues. V trimming: 6 bases; J trimming: 7 bases; junction bases outside the gene matches: 12. The CDR3 nucleotides read TGTGCCAGCAGTTTCGGACTAGCGGGAGGCGGTGACTATACGCAGTATTTT. Encoded protein: CASSFGLAGGGDYTQYF.

This clonotype was seen only a few times. This sequence joins TRBV11-1 and TRBJ2-1, with TRBD2 as a possible D gene (6 bases). The CDR3 spans 18 residues. The germline gives CDR1 SGHAT, CDR2 FQDESV (reference sequence). Trimming pared 1 base from V and 0 bases from J, leaving 16 bases between. The CDR3 sequence: CASSLDGLALSSYNEQFF. DNA for the CDR3: TGTGCCAGCAGCTTAGACGGCCTAGCGCTGAGCTCCTACAATGAGCAGTTCTTC.

V usage is TRBV20-1 and J usage is TRBJ2-7, with 13 bases lining up with TRBD2. Germline lookup yields CDR1 DFQATT and CDR2 SNEGSKA (reference sequence). V was pared by 3 bases and J by 6 bases, with 8 bases of the junction left unmatched. This CDR3 spans 15 amino acids. The CDR3 DNA reads as TGCAGTGCTAGGACCACTAGCGGGAGGGCGTCCGAGCAGTACTTC. The encoded protein is CSARTTSGRASEQYF.

This clonotype was counted only a few times. J is TRBJ2-2 and V is TRBV7-2; no definite D call. Deletions cut 6 bases from V and 7 bases from J, with 9 bases between. There are 12 residues in the CDR3. Germline lookup yields CDR1 SGHTA and CDR2 FQGNSA. CDR3 bases: TGTGCCAGCAGTAGGGATATCGGGGAGCTGTTTTTT. Translating it yields CASSRDIGELFF.

This clonotype was observed a handful of times. V usage is TRBV9 and J usage is TRBJ2-5; D is uncertain. Trimming left V 1 base short and J 5 bases short, with 15 bases between. In germline, CDR1 is SGDLS, CDR2 YYNGEE. This CDR3 is built from 15 residues. The CDR3 here is CASSVTGRSWETQYF. In nucleotides, the CDR3 is TGTGCCAGCAGCGTAACCGGAAGATCGTGGGAGACCCAGTACTTC. Combining the CDR3 with reference TRBV9 and TRBJ2-5 gives the whole variable domain DSGVTQTPKHLITATGQRVTLRCSPRSGDLSVYWYQQSLDQGLQFLIQYYNGEERAKGNILERFSAQQFPDLHSELNLSSLELGDSALYFCASSVTGRSWETQYFGPGTRLLVL.

V is TRBV20-1 and J is TRBJ2-7; no definite D call. Trimming took 1 base from V and 4 from J, leaving 5 bases between them. CDR1 is DFQATT and CDR2 is SNEGSKA in the germline V gene (reference sequence). There are 11 residues in the CDR3. The CDR3 loop reads CSARVGYEQYF. DNA of the CDR3: TGCAGTGCTAGAGTGGGTTACGAGCAGTACTTC.

This clonotype was detected a few times. The rearrangement links TRBV10-3 to TRBJ1-2, with TRBD1 as a possible D gene (5 bases). This CDR3 is built from 15 residues. Deletions cut 1 base from V and 6 bases from J, with 15 bases between. Germline V gene sequence: CDR1 ENHRY, CDR2 SYGVKD. CDR3 nucleotide sequence: TGTGCCATCAGTGAGTTGGGTGAGGGGTACGATGGCTACACCTTC. It translates to CAISELGEGYDGYTF.

The J gene is TRBJ2-5, the V gene TRBV29-1, with 12 bases lining up with TRBD2. Germline CDR1 reads SQVTM; CDR2 reads ANQGSEA. CDR3 size: 14 residues. V shed 7 bases and J 5 bases; nucleotides not matched to a gene: 8. The CDR3 is CSGILAGGQETQYF. CDR3 DNA: TGCAGCGGGATCCTAGCGGGAGGGCAGGAGACCCAGTACTTC.

The chain combines TRBV24-1 with TRBJ2-2, with 11 bases that match TRBD2. With V trimmed by 4 bases and J by 1 base, 7 bases remained unmatched. Per germline, CDR1 KGHDR and CDR2 SFDVKD. The CDR3 is made up of 18 amino acids. CDR3 protein: CATSDPFTSGRNTGELFF. Written as DNA, the CDR3 is TGTGCCACCAGTGACCCATTTACTAGCGGGAGGAACACCGGGGAGCTGTTTTTT.

This chain joins TRBV7-9 and TRBJ1-6; no clear D gene. CDR3 length: 14 residues. With 5 bases removed from V and 6 bases from J, the gap between germline ends came to 11 bases. Germline V gives CDR1 SEHNR, CDR2 FQNEAQ (reference sequence). CDR3 sequence reads: CASSPTGPNSPLHF. In nucleotides, the CDR3 is TGTGCCAGCAGCCCGACTGGTCCTAATTCACCCCTCCACTTT.

The V call is TRBV29-1, the J call TRBJ2-1; TRBD2 matches at 8 bases. With V trimmed by 4 bases and J by 9 bases, 14 bases remained unmatched. Per the germline V gene, CDR1 is SQVTM and CDR2 is ANQGSEA. The CDR3 is 15 residues long. The CDR3 here is CSVARGTRGKGEQFF. The CDR3 region has the DNA TGCAGCGTTGCGCGTGGGACTAGGGGGAAGGGTGAGCAGTTCTTC.

The chain links TRBV6-5 to TRBJ2-7; D is possibly TRBD1 or TRBD2 (5 bases each). The germline V gene encodes CDR1 MNHEY and CDR2 SVGAGI. Trimming left V 0 bases short and J 2 bases short, with 11 bases between. The CDR3 totals 15 residues. The CDR3 region has the DNA TGTGCCAGCAGTTACTCGATTCGGGGCCCCTACGAGCAGTACTTC. Translated, it gives CASSYSIRGPYEQYF.